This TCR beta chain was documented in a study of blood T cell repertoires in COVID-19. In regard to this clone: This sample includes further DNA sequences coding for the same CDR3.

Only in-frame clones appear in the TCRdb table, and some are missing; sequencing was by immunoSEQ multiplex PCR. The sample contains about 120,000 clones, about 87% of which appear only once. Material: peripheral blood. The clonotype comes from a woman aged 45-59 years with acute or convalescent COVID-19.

The CDR3 coding sequence is TGTGCCAGCAGTTTAGGACAGGGCCATGAGCAGTTCTTC. Translating gives CASSLGQGHEQFF. The chain uses TRBV12-3 or TRBV12-4 and TRBJ2-1; 7 bases line up with TRBD1. The CDR3 has 13 amino acids. The junction had 2 bases not matched to a gene; V was cut back by 1 base and J by 8 bases.